The 9 T cell receptor beta chains below were found in one sample sequenced in a study of T-cell memory formation after mild COVID-19. TCRdb itself ran the 5' RACE reads through MiXCR, one entry per CDR3 protein. The repertoire holds 400,000 or so distinct CDR3 sequences, 20% seen once, with roughly 8.4% in the top ten. What was sequenced was PBMCs or a T cell subset sorted from them (not recorded which). Every receptor here comes from an adult woman who had mild COVID-19 (a few samples of this study predate the infection). Cell type and time point are not known.

This clonotype was observed a handful of times. The chain links TRBV20-1 to TRBJ2-7; 11 bases are shared with TRBD1. The CDR3 sequence is 16 residues long. The V gene's germline CDR1 is DFQATT and CDR2 SNEGSKA (reference sequence). With 5 bases clipped from V and 2 bases from J, the junction kept 11 bases outside the gene matches. DNA of the CDR3: TGCAGTGCTCGGGACAGGGGGTCCCTTCTTACCTACGAGCAGTACTTC. It encodes CSARDRGSLLTYEQYF.

This clonotype turned up a few times. The V call is TRBV14, the J call TRBJ2-2; TRBD1 aligns across 12 bases. CDR3 length: 14 amino acids. CDR1 is SGHDN and CDR2 is FVKESK in the germline V gene. The J segment lost 9 bases and the V segment lost 5 bases, leaving 4 bases of the junction unmatched. The CDR3 DNA sequence: TGTGCCAGCAGCGGGACAGGGGGCTTCAGGGAGCTGTTTTTT. Protein product: CASSGTGGFRELFF.

The CDR3 protein is CASSRQRTGELFF. The CDR3 bases are TGTGCCAGCAGCCGCCAGCGGACCGGGGAGCTGTTTTTT. The chain uses TRBV6-5 and TRBJ2-2; D is perhaps TRBD2 (5 bases). CDR1 MNHEY and CDR2 SVGAGI come from the germline V gene. Trimming shortened V by 6 bases and J by 5 bases, and 10 bases separated the two germline ends. The CDR3 totals 13 residues.

The rearrangement joins TRBV2 to TRBJ2-7, with a possible D match to TRBD2 (6 bases). This CDR3 has 13 amino acids. Per germline, CDR1 SNHLY and CDR2 FYNNEI. Between the trimmed V and J ends, which lost 7 bases and 2 bases, there was a span of 12 bases. CDR3 DNA: TGTGCCAGCATTGGAGCGGGCGCCTACGAGCAGTACTTC. Its translation is CASIGAGAYEQYF.

The CDR3 loop reads CASSFRTGRQREAFF. The CDR3 bases are TGTGCCAGCAGTTTCCGCACGGGACGCCAGCGTGAAGCTTTCTTT. V is TRBV27 and J is TRBJ1-1; TRBD1 might be the D (5 bases). Trimming stripped 3 bases from V and 7 bases from J, with 18 bases between. This CDR3 is 15 amino acids long. Germline V lookup: CDR1 MNHEY, CDR2 SMNVEV (reference sequence).

The DNA for the CDR3 is TGTGCCACCAGTTCCGGGACACCAGAGATCGGGCAGTACTTC. Its protein product is CATSSGTPEIGQYF. The V call is TRBV24-1, the J call TRBJ2-7; D perhaps matches TRBD1 (6 bases). With 6 bases removed from V and 9 bases from J, the gap between germline ends came to 20 bases. Germline CDR1 reads KGHDR; CDR2 reads SFDVKD. The CDR3 covers 14 residues.

This clonotype has only one observation. V usage is TRBV20-1 and J usage is TRBJ1-2; possibly TRBD1 for D (6 bases). The ends were cut back, 5 bases at V and 7 bases at J, with 20 bases in the middle. Germline V lookup: CDR1 DFQATT, CDR2 SNEGSKA (reference sequence). The CDR3 has 14 amino acids. In nucleotides, the CDR3 is TGCAGTGCTCCCCGGGACTTTGGGGGGGCTGGCTACACCTTC. It encodes CSAPRDFGGAGYTF.

This clonotype was detected only a few times. This chain joins TRBV12-3 or TRBV12-4 and TRBJ2-1; D perhaps matches TRBD1 (5 bases). The CDR3 extends over 12 amino acids. The V end lost 6 bases, the J end lost 8 bases, and 11 bases lay between the germline ends. The CDR3 protein is CASSGRGYEQFF. The CDR3 coding sequence is TGTGCCAGCAGCGGAAGGGGTTATGAGCAGTTCTTC.

Only a few counts were recorded for this clonotype. The rearrangement uses TRBV5-6 and TRBJ2-1, with 13 bases lining up with TRBD2. From germline, CDR1 is SGHDT and CDR2 YYEEEE. The J segment lost 6 bases and the V segment lost 5 bases, leaving 11 bases of the junction unmatched. CDR3 size: 17 residues. CDR3 nucleotides: TGTGCCAGCAGGAGGAGGGAACTAGCGGGGGGGCGCAATGAGCAGTTCTTC. It specifies CASRRRELAGGRNEQFF.